This T cell receptor (beta chain) was retrieved from a study of naive and memory T cell subsets. This clonotype was seen a handful of times. An oligonucleotide containing a UMI was ligated to the 3' end of TCR cDNA. Whole blood, roughly 2.5 ml, came from adult healthy volunteers. Amplification of ligated cDNA took four PCR rounds with SP2 and nested alpha and beta constant primers. Reverse transcription of blood and skin TCR RNA was primed at alpha and beta constant regions. TCRdb reprocessed the 5' RACE reads with MiXCR, giving one entry per CDR3 protein. The repertoire holds 55,000 to 70,000 distinct CDR3 sequences, with approximately 7.2% as singletons. The TCR originated in a male donor in good health.

The CDR3 nucleotides read TGTGCCAGCAGCTCGGGACAGGGTAGCACCGGGGAGCTGTTTTTT. This sequence encodes CASSSGQGSTGELFF. The V gene is TRBV12-3 or TRBV12-4, the J gene TRBJ2-2; 9 bases agree with TRBD1. The junction had 6 bases not matched to a gene; V was cut back by 6 bases and J by 4 bases. The CDR3 is 15 amino acids.